This T cell receptor beta chain was sequenced for a study of cytomegalovirus exposure and HLA in healthy donors. Germline V CDR1 and CDR2: SSHAT, FNYEAQ (reference sequence). This CDR3 region has 13 residues. A word on this clone: At one end, the junction sequence differs from germline, possibly due to a read error.

13 Jbeta primers and 60 Vbeta primers were used for the PCR. This table comes from immunoSEQ multiplex PCR, and its TCRdb copy is limited to in-frame clones, with some not included. The table lists about 41,000 clones. The V gene is TRBV7-7, the J gene TRBJ2-5, with 10 bases identical to TRBD1. The sequenced sample was PBMCs. This TCR was sampled from a young man in good health and CMV-seronegative. The CDR3 sequence: CASSWTGGETQYF. The CDR3 DNA reads as TGTGCTAGCAGCTGGACAGGGGGAGAGACCCAGTACTTC. The full variable domain, completed using reference TRBV7-7 and TRBJ2-5, is GAGVSQSPRYKVTKRGQDVTLRCDPISSHATLYWYQQALGQGPEFLTYFNYEAQPDKSGLPSDRFSAERPEGSISTLTIQRTEQRDSAMYRCASSWTGGETQYFGPGTRLLVL.